This T cell receptor (beta chain) was found in a study of blood T cells in healthy people across ages. The CDR3 is made up of 15 amino acids. The trim removed 1 base at V and 3 bases at J, leaving 4 bases unmatched. The germline V gene has CDR1 SGHRS and CDR2 YFSETQ. A second PCR, run for about 6 to 12 cycles, used a sample-barcoded 5' primer plus a J-beta primer mix. Using its own MiXCR run on the 5' RACE reads, TCRdb lists one record per CDR3 protein. The sample includes around 1,900,000 distinct CDR3 sequences, about 39% seen only once; the top ten take roughly 23%. The sample was blood. The receptor's source is a human donor in good health. This chain joins TRBV5-1 and TRBJ1-1; 9 bases map to TRBD1. The CDR3 sequence is CASSLNRGHDTEAFF. Written as DNA, the CDR3 is TGCGCCAGCAGCTTGAACAGGGGGCATGACACTGAAGCTTTCTTT.